This record covers a single T cell receptor beta chain. Its antigen is undetermined. Ahead of thyroid surgery, no patient had received treatment of any kind. The entry originates in a study of metastatic and nonmetastatic thyroid tumors. Original processing notes: It was from CDR3 differences across clinicopathological groups that a distant-metastasis classifier for papillary thyroid cancer was built. TCRdb used MiXCR to call clones anew from the PCR reads. TCRdb assigned the V and J calls; the authors' analysis was not used. The sample has 21,000 or so clones, around 18% seen once. Findings and caveats of the study: Relative to benign nodules, malignant thyroid tumors were reportedly characterized by significantly elevated TCR beta diversity in blood and tumor.

This CDR3 is 16 amino acids long. The V gene lost 3 bases and the J gene lost 4 bases, with 16 bases spanning the gap. Germline V gene data show CDR1 as SGHAT and CDR2 as FQDESV (reference sequence). The sequence derives from a male donor with papillary thyroid cancer or a benign thyroid nodule (not recorded which). Some clones in this sample may be carry-over from other donors' samples. Sample: blood. The J gene is TRBJ2-1, the V gene TRBV11-1, with D possibly matching TRBD1 (6 bases). Here the CDR3 reads CASSFALAGTYNEQFF. The CDR3 DNA follows: TGTGCCAGCAGCTTTGCCCTAGCTGGGACATACAATGAGCAGTTCTTC.